Described below is a single T cell receptor (beta chain) sequence and its context. Antigen specificity is unknown. The junction departs from the called germline gene at one end, perhaps through a read error. The CDR3 is 17 amino acids. Germline lookup yields CDR1 MDHEN and CDR2 SYDVKM. Total RNA amounting to about 520 ng was the source from which TCR beta cDNA was made with a constant-region primer. Three-round nested multiplex PCR performed with slightly modified ARM-PCR produced the TCR beta libraries. PCR rounds one and two used TRBV1-TRBV30 forward primers with a C-beta reverse primer for about 9 cycles each. TCRdb independently ran MiXCR on the multiplex PCR reads; one entry per CDR3 protein. This sample has over 35,000 distinct CDR3 sequences, with 65% to 85% found just once. The sample belongs to a study of tumor-infiltrating lymphocytes in primary liver carcinoma. Joint extraction of RNA and DNA used about 17-31 mg of bulk tissue that was unsorted. No treatment had been given to the patients, who were chronically infected with HBV.

Findings and limits, study-wide: Overlap in tumor-adjacent and tumor-blood pairs fell below that of tumor region pairs.

Input material: liver tumor tissue from sampling region 2. Subset noted: tumor region T2, inferior pole. The receptor comes from a man aged 35 to 55 with primary liver carcinoma and hepatitis B virus infection. This chain links TRBV28 with TRBJ2-1, with TRBD2 identical over 8 bases. The CDR3 coding sequence is TGTACCAGCAGTAAACGAGCGGGAGCCGGGGACCACAATGAGCAGTTCTTC. Residues: CTSSKRAGAGDHNEQFF.